One sample yielded the 27 T cell receptor beta chains listed below, sequenced in a study of CD8 T cells in Susac syndrome. cDNA came from about 0.51 to 1 ug RNA primed by random hexamers. TCRdb called the immunoSEQ multiplex PCR reads again in MiXCR, with one record for every CDR3 protein. The repertoire holds approximately 180,000 distinct CDR3 sequences, with around 94% as singletons. Sequencing used CD4+ T cells from PBMCs. The origin of the receptors is a human donor with Susac syndrome.

The DNA of the CDR3 is TGCAGTGCTAGAGACGTAGCCGTGGGTAGGAGGGATCAGCCCCAGCATTTT. This translates into CSARDVAVGRRDQPQHF. This rearrangement joins TRBV20-1 to TRBJ1-5, with D hard to call. CDR1 DFQATT and CDR2 SNEGSKA come from the germline V gene (reference sequence). This CDR3 region has 17 residues. The ends were cut back, 0 bases at V and 5 bases at J, with 20 bases in the middle.

This clonotype was seen just once. This chain links TRBV12-3 or TRBV12-4 with TRBJ2-7; a possible D gene is TRBD1 (6 bases). This CDR3 contains 14 residues. Between the trimmed V and J ends, which lost 5 bases and 5 bases, there was a span of 16 bases. CDR3 region: CASSVGARGNEQYF. DNA of the CDR3: TGTGCCAGCAGTGTCGGGGCCAGGGGTAACGAGCAGTACTTC.

V and J are TRBV5-1 and TRBJ2-6; no firm D call. The germline V gene has CDR1 SGHRS and CDR2 YFSETQ. CDR3 length: 15 residues. V was cut by 6 bases and J by 3 bases, with 13 bases left in between. DNA of the CDR3: TGCGCCAGCAACCCCCTCACGGGTGGGGCCAACGTCCTGACTTTC. It codes for CASNPLTGGANVLTF.

V and J are TRBV30 and TRBJ1-1; TRBD1 matches at 9 bases. Germline lookup yields CDR1 GTSNPN and CDR2 SVGIG (reference sequence). V shed 1 base and J 4 bases; nucleotides not matched to a gene: 4. CDR3 size: 14 residues. The CDR3 region is CAWSDRGHATEAFF. In DNA form, the CDR3 reads TGTGCCTGGAGTGACAGGGGGCATGCCACTGAAGCTTTCTTT.

The gene calls are TRBV3-1 and TRBJ2-2; 8 nucleotides align to TRBD2. V shed 2 bases, J shed 3 bases, and the junction held 8 bases outside the gene matches. This CDR3 comprises 17 residues. Looked up from germline, CDR1 is LGHDT and CDR2 is YNNKEL (reference sequence). CDR3 in DNA: TGTGCCAGCAGCCAACTTCGCGCGGGGGGTGACACCGGGGAGCTGTTTTTT. It codes for CASSQLRAGGDTGELFF.

This chain links TRBV20-1 with TRBJ2-5; D call uncertain. Trimming left V 3 bases short and J 7 bases short, with 9 bases between. The CDR3 is made up of 11 amino acids. Per the germline V gene, CDR1 is DFQATT and CDR2 is SNEGSKA (reference sequence). The CDR3 DNA is TGCAGTGCTAGTCTGAGGACGACCCAGTACTTC. Protein: CSASLRTTQYF.

The chain employs TRBV28 and TRBJ2-2; D is perhaps TRBD1 (6 bases). Between the trimmed V and J ends, which lost 6 bases and 7 bases, there was a span of 15 bases. The CDR3 spans 14 residues. CDR1 and CDR2 from the germline V gene are MDHEN and SYDVKM. The CDR3, as DNA: TGTGCCAGCAGGCCTACAGGGTCTTACGGGGAGCTGTTTTTT. Its translation is CASRPTGSYGELFF.

This chain uses TRBV5-1 with TRBJ1-1; possibly TRBD1 for D (6 bases). Germline V gene data show CDR1 as SGHRS and CDR2 as YFSETQ. This CDR3 is built from 16 residues. V gave up 5 bases and J gave up 3 bases, with 20 bases separating them. CDR3 amino acids: CASSYRTDRPYTEAFF. The CDR3 nucleotides are TGCGCCAGCAGTTACCGTACGGACAGACCGTACACTGAAGCTTTCTTT.

The chain recombines TRBV18 with TRBJ1-1, with D perhaps TRBD1 (5 bases). V lost 6 bases and J lost 7, with 18 bases in between. CDR1 KGHSH and CDR2 LQKENI come from the germline V gene. The CDR3 has 14 amino acids. The CDR3 sequence is CASSIREFANEAFF. The CDR3 region has the DNA TGTGCCAGCTCTATCAGGGAGTTCGCCAATGAAGCTTTCTTT.

The V and J genes are TRBV3-1 and TRBJ2-5, with D tentatively TRBD1 (6 bases). CDR3 length equals 17 residues. Germline CDR1 LGHDT, CDR2 YNNKEL (reference sequence). With 5 bases removed from V and 2 bases from J, the gap between germline ends came to 21 bases. The CDR3 here is CASSDYRDISFQETQYF. The CDR3 DNA sequence: TGTGCCAGCAGCGACTATCGGGACATATCTTTTCAAGAGACCCAGTACTTC.

V usage is TRBV27 and J usage is TRBJ1-1, with D tentatively TRBD1 (6 bases). V lost 7 bases, J lost 11 bases, and 17 bases lay in between. Germline-derived CDR1 and CDR2 are MNHEY and SMNVEV (reference sequence). The CDR3 loop spans 12 amino acids. This CDR3 is CASNGGGGWAFF. In nucleotides, the CDR3 is TGTGCCAGCAACGGCGGAGGGGGTTGGGCTTTCTTT.

CDR3 nucleotides: TGTGCCAGCAGCTTGGCGCCGGAGGGCGAAAAACTGTTTTTT. This encodes CASSLAPEGEKLFF. V is TRBV7-8 and J is TRBJ1-4; D not certain. Germline V gene lookup returns CDR1 SGHVS and CDR2 FQNEAQ. V shed 3 bases and J shed 8 bases, with 13 bases lying between them. CDR3 length: 14 residues.

The V and J genes are TRBV12-3 or TRBV12-4 and TRBJ1-1; TRBD1 is a possible D gene (5 bases). Trimming took off 2 bases at V and 3 bases at J, with 7 bases between the two ends. The CDR3 runs 13 residues. The CDR3: CASSLLRDTEAFF. CDR3 bases: TGTGCCAGCAGTTTACTCAGGGACACTGAAGCTTTCTTT.

The chain carries TRBV20-1 and TRBJ1-5; TRBD1 might be the D (6 bases). The CDR3 is 13 residues long. Deletions cut 6 bases from V and 2 bases from J, with 11 bases between. Germline loops: CDR1 DFQATT, CDR2 SNEGSKA (reference sequence). CDR3 region: CSAGQGRNQPQHF. For the CDR3, the DNA is TGCAGTGCAGGGCAGGGGCGCAATCAGCCCCAGCATTTT.

The J gene is TRBJ1-6, the V gene TRBV9; TRBD1 aligns across 7 bases. This CDR3 is 15 amino acids long. Trimming removed 4 bases from V and 7 bases from J; junction bases left unmatched: 8. The germline gives CDR1 SGDLS, CDR2 YYNGEE. This CDR3 reads CASSTETGQNSPLHF. The CDR3 DNA reads TGTGCCAGCAGCACAGAGACAGGGCAGAATTCACCCCTCCACTTT.

A remark on this clonotype: An end of the junction does not agree with germline; a read error may underlie this. In nucleotides, the CDR3 is TGTGCCAGCAGTTTGGGCCCAGGGAACGGCTACACCTTC. Its protein is CASSLGPGNGYTF. The V and J genes are TRBV5-6 and TRBJ1-2; possible D gene TRBD1, 5 bases. The CDR3 has 13 residues. Germline CDR1 SGHDT, CDR2 YYEEEE.

J is TRBJ2-1 and V is TRBV5-1, with 9 bases that match TRBD2. Germline V gene lookup returns CDR1 SGHRS and CDR2 YFSETQ. The junction had 2 bases not matched to a gene; V was cut back by 1 base and J by 6 bases. The CDR3 consists of 14 residues. The CDR3 spells CASSLPTSGNEQFF. Here the CDR3 DNA reads TGCGCCAGCAGCTTGCCGACTAGCGGCAATGAGCAGTTCTTC.

The rearrangement joins TRBV7-8 to TRBJ2-7; 7 nucleotides line up with TRBD1. Per germline, CDR1 SGHVS and CDR2 FQNEAQ. The CDR3 spans 13 residues. With 3 bases clipped from V and 7 bases from J, the junction kept 6 bases outside the gene matches. This CDR3 reads CASSLVQGREQYF. CDR3 nucleotide sequence: TGTGCCAGCAGCTTGGTACAGGGGCGAGAGCAGTACTTC.

This chain uses TRBV20-1 with TRBJ1-5; D not resolved. Trimming removed 3 bases from V and 1 base from J, with 7 bases in between. The CDR3 loop spans 13 amino acids. Germline V gene data show CDR1 as DFQATT and CDR2 as SNEGSKA (reference sequence). The CDR3, as DNA: TGCAGTGCTAGGACGGTGAGCAATCAGCCCCAGCATTTT. Its translation is CSARTVSNQPQHF.

This chain connects TRBV7-2 to TRBJ2-7, with TRBD2 matching 11 bases. The V segment lost 1 base and the J segment 4 bases; nucleotides outside the gene matches: 6. The CDR3 extends over 16 amino acids. Per the germline V gene, CDR1 is SGHTA and CDR2 is FQGNSA. The CDR3, as DNA: TGTGCCAGCAGCTTAGAGGGGATAGCGGGAGGGTACGAGCAGTACTTC. Encoded protein: CASSLEGIAGGYEQYF.

In DNA, the CDR3 is TGTGCCAGCAGCTTAGGGCGTGGGGAGCCTGAAGCTTTCTTT. Translation gives CASSLGRGEPEAFF. The chain is built from TRBV7-8 and TRBJ1-1; no firm D call. The V gene's germline CDR1 is SGHVS and CDR2 FQNEAQ. The CDR3 has 14 amino acids. V lost 1 base to trimming and J lost 6 bases, with 12 bases between them.

The V and J genes are TRBV20-1 and TRBJ1-5; a possible D gene is TRBD1 (5 bases). Germline V gene lookup returns CDR1 DFQATT and CDR2 SNEGSKA (reference sequence). The length of the CDR3 is 12 residues. The V end lost 5 bases, the J end lost 2 bases, and 7 bases lay between the germline ends. The CDR3 reads CSAQQGNQPQHF. The CDR3 coding sequence is TGCAGTGCTCAACAGGGCAATCAGCCCCAGCATTTT.

This chain uses TRBV19 with TRBJ2-7, with a tentative D call TRBD1 (5 bases). The CDR3 has 11 amino acids. V was trimmed by 9 bases and J by 3 bases, leaving 9 bases between them. Germline assignment: CDR1 LNHDA and CDR2 SQIVND (reference sequence). The CDR3 DNA sequence: TGTGCCAGCGGACAAGTCTACGAGCAGTACTTC. Translation: CASGQVYEQYF.

The chain is built from TRBV2 and TRBJ2-3; possible D gene TRBD2, 7 bases. Germline V gene lookup returns CDR1 SNHLY and CDR2 FYNNEI. The ends were cut back, 6 bases at V and 6 bases at J, with 13 bases in the middle. This CDR3 has 13 amino acids. The CDR3 here is CASRSQGGDTQYF. In DNA form, the CDR3 reads TGTGCCAGCAGGTCACAGGGAGGGGATACGCAGTATTTT. The full variable domain, completed using reference TRBV2 and TRBJ2-3, is EPEVTQTPSHQVTQMGQEVILRCVPISNHLYFYWYRQILGQKVEFLVSFYNNEISEKSEIFDDQFSVERPDGSNFTLKIRSTKLEDSAMYFCASRSQGGDTQYFGPGTRLTVL.

The J gene is TRBJ2-1, the V gene TRBV20-1; 10 nucleotides agree with TRBD2. V gave up 4 bases and J gave up 5 bases; unmatched junction bases: 8. The CDR3 contains 15 residues. The germline gives CDR1 DFQATT, CDR2 SNEGSKA (reference sequence). CDR3 sequence (DNA): TGCAGTGCTATTCCCCTAGCGGGAGTCCACAATGAGCAGTTCTTC. It is translated as CSAIPLAGVHNEQFF.

This sequence joins TRBV18 and TRBJ2-6; 7 nucleotides align to TRBD2. Trimming removed 2 bases from V and 1 base from J; junction bases left unmatched: 2. The CDR3 is made up of 16 amino acids. Germline assignment: CDR1 KGHSH and CDR2 LQKENI. CDR3 sequence reads: CASSPAGVSGANVLTF. In DNA form, the CDR3 reads TGTGCCAGCTCACCAGCGGGAGTGTCTGGGGCCAACGTCCTGACTTTC.

This sequence joins TRBV30 and TRBJ1-2; D might be TRBD1 (6 bases). CDR1 and CDR2 from the germline V gene are GTSNPN and SVGIG (reference sequence). The length of the CDR3 is 13 residues. The ends were cut back, 1 base at V and 3 bases at J, with 9 bases in the middle. CDR3 residues: CAWSEGGDYGYTF. For the CDR3, the DNA is TGTGCCTGGAGTGAGGGGGGGGACTATGGCTACACCTTC.